The 17 T cell receptor beta chains given below trace back to one sample, sequenced in a study of breast tumors, draining lymph nodes, adjacent tissues. TCRdb ran MiXCR on the multiplex PCR reads and lists one entry per CDR3 protein. This sample has approximately 190,000 distinct CDR3 sequences; roughly 31% occur once, and the top ten carry roughly 4%. Samples came from axillary lymph nodes draining the breast cancer. The specimen was axillary lymph node tissue. These TCRs come from a female donor with breast cancer. Some clones in this sample may be carry-over from other donors' samples.

This chain connects TRBV12-1 to TRBJ2-1; the D call of TRBD1 is as the table states it, not checked on the DNA. TRBV12-1 is recorded as a pseudogene. The CDR3 consists of 15 residues. CDR3 bases: TGTGCCAGCAGCAGGGGCTCCTTACTTAACAATGAGCAGTTCTTC. Protein product: CASSRGSLLNNEQFF.

Remarks on this clonotype: The junction differs from germline at one of its ends, possibly a read error. The V gene is TRBV15, the J gene TRBJ2-3; 11 nucleotides agree with TRBD2. In germline, CDR1 is LNHNV, CDR2 YYDKDF (reference sequence). The length of the CDR3 is 14 residues. The CDR3 loop reads CAARLAGGGDTQYF. CDR3 sequence (DNA): TGTGCCGCCAGGCTAGCGGGGGGAGGAGATACGCAGTATTTT.

This clonotype was counted ten times or more. The CDR3 sequence is CASSPVSGQGALEQYF. CDR3 DNA sequence: TGTGCCAGCAGCCCCGTGTCGGGACAGGGGGCTCTAGAGCAGTACTTC. The chain recombines TRBV3-1 with TRBJ2-7, with 12 bases that match TRBD1. The V and J ends lost 4 bases and 7 bases, in that order; junction bases with no gene match: 11. The CDR3 length is 16 residues. Germline-derived CDR1 and CDR2 are LGHDT and YNNKEL (reference sequence).

This chain uses TRBV19 with TRBJ1-5; D remains unclear. The V end lost 5 bases, the J end lost 2 bases, and 16 bases lay between the germline ends. Germline V gives CDR1 LNHDA, CDR2 SQIVND (reference sequence). There are 16 residues in the CDR3. The CDR3 spells CASSSFYERGNQPQHF. CDR3 bases: TGTGCCAGTAGTTCCTTTTATGAGAGAGGCAATCAGCCCCAGCATTTT. Complete variable domain (other parts from reference TRBV19 and TRBJ1-5): DGGITQSPKYLFRKEGQNVTLSCEQNLNHDAMYWYRQDPGQGLRLIYYSQIVNDFQKGDIAEGYSVSREKKESFPLTVTSAQKNPTAFYLCASSSFYERGNQPQHFGDGTRLSIL.

This clonotype was detected only once. The junction departs from germline at one end; a sequencing error may be responsible. The V gene is TRBV20-1, the J gene TRBJ1-5; D may be TRBD1 (6 bases). Germline values: CDR1 DFQATT, CDR2 SNEGSKA (reference sequence). The CDR3 length is 15 residues. For the CDR3, the DNA is TGCGGTGCTAGGGGGTCCACAGGGTCCAATCAGCCCCAGCATTTT. This translates into CGARGSTGSNQPQHF.

The DNA for the CDR3 is TGTGCCAGCAGTCACGGTGGGGGGGATCAGCCCCAGCATTTT. Its translation is CASSHGGGDQPQHF. V usage is TRBV6-5 and J usage is TRBJ1-5; D may be TRBD1 (5 bases). The CDR3 loop spans 14 amino acids. Germline V gene data show CDR1 as MNHEY and CDR2 as SVGAGI. Trimming left V 5 bases short and J 5 bases short, with 13 bases between.

This clonotype was seen at least ten times. V and J are TRBV11-2 and TRBJ2-7, with 13 nucleotides matching TRBD2. The length of the CDR3 is 17 residues. Germline trimming cut 2 bases from V and 6 bases from J; bases unmatched to any gene: 10. Germline V lookup: CDR1 SGHAT, CDR2 FQNNGV. CDR3 protein: CASSLLSSGLAGVEQYF. CDR3 nucleotides: TGTGCCAGCAGCTTACTCTCCTCCGGACTAGCGGGAGTCGAGCAGTACTTC. Drawing the rest from reference TRBV11-2 and TRBJ2-7, the complete variable domain is EAGVAQSPRYKIIEKRQSVAFWCNPISGHATLYWYQQILGQGPKLLIQFQNNGVVDDSQLPKDRFSAERLKGVDSTLKIQPAKLEDSAVYLCASSLLSSGLAGVEQYFGPGTRLTVT.

This clonotype was detected many times. The chain has TRBV19 and TRBJ1-5; the match to TRBD1 covers 8 bases. This CDR3 contains 16 residues. CDR1 is LNHDA and CDR2 is SQIVND in the germline V gene (reference sequence). V trimming: 3 bases; J trimming: 2 bases; junction bases outside the gene matches: 6. CDR3: CASSIGDRLGNQPQHF. DNA of the CDR3: TGTGCCAGTAGTATCGGGGACAGGCTGGGCAATCAGCCCCAGCATTTT.

The sample holds many counts of this clonotype. The V call is TRBV30, the J call TRBJ2-7; TRBD1 matches at 7 bases. The CDR3 consists of 12 residues. CDR1 and CDR2 (germline): GTSNPN, SVGIG (reference sequence). The J segment lost 2 bases and the V segment lost 2 bases, leaving 0 bases of the junction unmatched. The CDR3, as DNA: TGTGCCTGGAGTACAGGGGCCTACGAGCAGTACTTC. Protein: CAWSTGAYEQYF.

The CDR3 reads CATSRDREGNTIYF. CDR3 sequence (DNA): TGTGCCACCAGCAGGGACAGGGAGGGAAACACCATATATTTT. The V call is TRBV15, the J call TRBJ1-3, with 8 bases fitting TRBD1. This CDR3 is built from 14 residues. V lost 3 bases to trimming and J lost 4 bases; unmatched junction nucleotides: 2. CDR1 and CDR2 from the germline V gene are LNHNV and YYDKDF (reference sequence).

This clonotype was picked up many times. V is TRBV24-1 and J is TRBJ2-3; D is ambiguous. This CDR3 has 13 amino acids. V was cut by 0 bases and J by 4 bases, with 4 bases left in between. Looked up from germline, CDR1 is KGHDR and CDR2 is SFDVKD. DNA of the CDR3: TGTGCCACCAGTGATTTGATACCAGATACGCAGTATTTT. This codes for CATSDLIPDTQYF.

On this clonotype: The CDR3 does not end in the conserved phenylalanine or tryptophan, so this is likely a read error. The V and J genes are TRBV28 and TRBJ1-4; D gene uncertain. Trimming stripped 6 bases from V and 6 bases from J, with 20 bases between. The CDR3 is 16 amino acids. The germline gives CDR1 MDHEN, CDR2 SYDVKM. The CDR3 DNA is TGTGCCAGCAGCCGACAAAGACGAGGGAACTATGAAAAACTGTTTCTT. As protein: CASSRQRRGNYEKLFL.

The table lists this clonotype with many counts. The chain uses TRBV28 and TRBJ1-2; D gene uncertain. CDR1 MDHEN and CDR2 SYDVKM come from the germline V gene. Trimming removed 6 bases from V and 3 bases from J, with 17 bases in between. This CDR3 is 15 amino acids long. The chain's CDR3 is CASREWSRDDYGYTF. In DNA, the CDR3 is TGTGCCAGCAGGGAATGGTCTAGGGATGACTATGGCTACACCTTC.

The sample holds many counts of this clonotype. The chain employs TRBV9 and TRBJ2-2, with 9 bases matching TRBD2. Germline loops: CDR1 SGDLS, CDR2 YYNGEE. There are 16 residues in the CDR3. Trimming at V came to 4 bases and at J to 1 base, leaving 5 bases not matched to a gene. The CDR3 DNA sequence: TGTGCCAGCAGCACTGTGACTAGCGGGAACACCGGGGAGCTGTTTTTT. Translation: CASSTVTSGNTGELFF.

This clonotype was seen a handful of times. The germline gene is not matched at one end of the junction; a read error may be the cause. This chain joins TRBV7-3 and TRBJ1-2, with TRBD1 identical over 8 bases. From germline, CDR1 is SGHTA and CDR2 FQGTGA. The CDR3 is 15 residues long. CDR3 amino acids: CASSQAGQGGYGYPF. As DNA, the CDR3 is TGTGCCAGCAGCCAAGCCGGACAGGGAGGATATGGCTACCCCTTC.

The table lists this clonotype with many counts. The V gene is TRBV5-1, the J gene TRBJ2-1; D is undetermined. From germline, CDR1 is SGHRS and CDR2 YFSETQ. There are 15 residues in the CDR3. The V end lost 4 bases, the J end lost 0 bases, and 11 bases lay between the germline ends. The CDR3 DNA follows: TGCGCCAGCAGCCCCGCCCCCAGCTCCTACAATGAGCAGTTCTTC. Protein sequence: CASSPAPSSYNEQFF.

This clonotype was recorded many times. The chain is built from TRBV5-1 and TRBJ2-3, with no clear D. Germline V gene data show CDR1 as SGHRS and CDR2 as YFSETQ. The CDR3 covers 14 residues. V shed 7 bases and J shed 3 bases, with 15 bases lying between them. The CDR3 loop is CASYPGATTDTQYF. CDR3 sequence (DNA): TGCGCCAGCTACCCAGGAGCAACTACAGATACGCAGTATTTT.